The 28 T cell receptor beta chains in this list originate from one sample, sequenced in a study of Ad26.COV2.S vaccination and SARS-CoV-2 variants. The treatment is: over 15 received Ad26.COV2.S at low or high dose, single or two shots; 5 received placebo; per-sample allocation not given. It was on day 63 after the first vaccine or placebo injection that samples were taken. Here immunoSEQ multiplex PCR was the method, and the copy in TCRdb shows in-frame clones only, minus some. The table has roughly 320,000 clones, 70% to 90% seen once; the top ten hold approximately 2%. The sequences come from peripheral blood, collected in a trial of Ad26.COV2.S vaccine versus placebo. The receptors here all came from a person between 18 and 65 years old who received the Ad26.COV2.S COVID-19 vaccine or a placebo.

The rearrangement links TRBV11-2 to TRBJ1-1; TRBD1 aligns across 8 bases. This CDR3 is 16 amino acids long. With V trimmed by 5 bases and J by 5 bases, 13 bases remained unmatched. CDR1 is SGHAT and CDR2 is FQNNGV in the germline V gene. The CDR3 coding sequence is TGTGCCAGCAGCCTACGCGATGGACAGGGTAGGACTGAAGCTTTCTTT. This gives the protein CASSLRDGQGRTEAFF.

This clone was seen a handful of times. The chain is built from TRBV11-3 and TRBJ2-5, with unresolved D. CDR3 length: 14 amino acids. V lost 5 bases and J lost 4, with 14 bases in between. The germline V gene encodes CDR1 SGHNT and CDR2 YENEEA. The CDR3 region is CASSGRAQAETQYF. DNA of the CDR3: TGTGCCAGCAGCGGTCGGGCCCAAGCAGAGACCCAGTACTTC.

This chain joins TRBV9 and TRBJ1-2; the D gene is possibly TRBD1 (5 bases). Germline CDR1 SGDLS, CDR2 YYNGEE. Trimming took 3 bases from V and 2 from J, leaving 20 bases between them. This CDR3 spans 17 amino acids. The CDR3 bases are TGTGCCAGCAGCGAATCCCGACAGACCCTGGGGAACTATGGCTACACCTTC. Protein: CASSESRQTLGNYGYTF. Looking up the rest from reference TRBV9 and TRBJ1-2 gives the full variable domain: DSGVTQTPKHLITATGQRVTLRCSPRSGDLSVYWYQQSLDQGLQFLIQYYNGEERAKGNILERFSAQQFPDLHSELNLSSLELGDSALYFCASSESRQTLGNYGYTFGSGTRLTVV.

The chain has TRBV23-1 and TRBJ1-2, with TRBD1 as a possible D gene (5 bases). TRBV23-1 is known as an ORF, though its function is uncertain. The CDR3 is made up of 13 amino acids. Trimming stripped 9 bases from V and 7 bases from J, with 18 bases between. The CDR3 DNA sequence: TGCGCCAGTCACCTAGGGCAGGGTGGTGGCTACACCTTC. Its translation: CASHLGQGGGYTF.

V gene TRBV15 combines with J gene TRBJ1-3; weak D call: TRBD1 (5 bases). Germline loops: CDR1 LNHNV, CDR2 YYDKDF (reference sequence). This CDR3 has 15 residues. The V and J ends lost 0 bases and 0 bases respectively, with 6 bases between them. The CDR3 nucleotides read TGTGCCACCAGCAGAGATAGGGGCTCTGGAAACACCATATATTTT. Translating gives CATSRDRGSGNTIYF.

The V and J genes are TRBV9 and TRBJ1-1; unclear D gene. The CDR3 length is 14 residues. V was trimmed by 4 bases and J by 4 bases, leaving 14 bases between them. The germline gives CDR1 SGDLS, CDR2 YYNGEE. The CDR3 DNA sequence: TGTGCCAGCAGCCTAGATCTTCGGACCACTGAAGCTTTCTTT. Translated: CASSLDLRTTEAFF.

This chain joins TRBV2 and TRBJ2-5; D call uncertain. Per the germline V gene, CDR1 is SNHLY and CDR2 is FYNNEI. Between the trimmed V and J ends, which lost 3 bases and 2 bases, there was a span of 4 bases. The CDR3 has 12 amino acids. The CDR3 loop reads CASSDPQETQYF. The CDR3 region has the DNA TGTGCCAGCAGTGACCCGCAAGAGACCCAGTACTTC.

This sequence joins TRBV5-1 and TRBJ2-7; 8 bases are shared with TRBD1. CDR3 length: 14 amino acids. V shed 0 bases, J shed 4 bases, and the junction held 3 bases outside the gene matches. CDR1 is SGHRS, CDR2 YFSETQ, per germline. CDR3 nucleotide sequence: TGCGCCAGCAGCTTGGTACAGGGGGTTTACGAGCAGTACTTC. The encoded protein is CASSLVQGVYEQYF.

The chain couples TRBV9 to TRBJ2-5, with unresolved D. This CDR3 is built from 12 residues. CDR1 is SGDLS, CDR2 YYNGEE, per germline. V shed 3 bases and J shed 0 bases, with 3 bases lying between them. CDR3 in amino acids: CASSGYQETQYF. Here the CDR3 DNA reads TGTGCCAGCAGCGGGTACCAAGAGACCCAGTACTTC.

The rearrangement uses TRBV4-2 and TRBJ1-2; D gene ambiguous. The CDR3 length is 14 residues. V lost 1 base to trimming and J lost 5 bases, with 11 bases between them. The germline V gene encodes CDR1 LGHNA and CDR2 YNFKEQ. CDR3 sequence reads: CASSQGSQAYGYTF. The DNA of the CDR3 is TGTGCCAGCAGCCAAGGGAGCCAGGCTTATGGCTACACCTTC.

Points on this clone: The sample has other DNA sequences that encode this CDR3 too. The V and J genes are TRBV18 and TRBJ2-5; D not certain. Germline-derived CDR1 and CDR2 are KGHSH and LQKENI. V was shortened by 3 bases and J by 2 bases, with 1 base between the two germline ends. The CDR3 has 11 residues. For the CDR3, the DNA is TGTGCCAGCTCACCTCAAGAGACCCAGTACTTC. The encoded protein is CASSPQETQYF.

J is TRBJ2-2 and V is TRBV28; D is uncertain. V lost 4 bases, J lost 3 bases, and 18 bases lay in between. CDR1 is MDHEN and CDR2 is SYDVKM in the germline V gene. This CDR3 is built from 17 residues. CDR3 region: CASSSTDPPYYTGELFF. The CDR3 DNA is TGTGCCAGCAGTTCCACCGACCCTCCATACTACACCGGGGAGCTGTTTTTT.

The genes are TRBV7-9 and TRBJ1-1, with 7 bases lining up with TRBD1. The germline V gene encodes CDR1 SEHNR and CDR2 FQNEAQ (reference sequence). The ends lost 6 bases at V and 3 bases at J; junction bases unmatched: 7. The length of the CDR3 is 14 residues. The CDR3: CASRILTGDTEAFF. For the CDR3, the DNA is TGTGCCAGCAGAATCCTTACAGGGGACACTGAAGCTTTCTTT.

The chain couples TRBV13 to TRBJ2-7; 7 bases fit TRBD1. The CDR3 extends over 15 amino acids. Germline V gives CDR1 PRHDT, CDR2 FYEKMQ (reference sequence). V lost 5 bases to trimming and J lost 4 bases; unmatched junction nucleotides: 11. CDR3 residues: CASSLTTGMGYEQYF. Here the CDR3 DNA reads TGTGCCAGCAGCCTCACGACAGGGATGGGGTACGAGCAGTACTTC.

The V and J genes are TRBV6-2 or TRBV6-3 and TRBJ2-2, with D maybe TRBD2 (6 bases). The CDR3 extends over 17 amino acids. Germline lookup yields CDR1 MNHEY and CDR2 SVGEGT. The germline V and J ends were trimmed by 0 bases and 5 bases, with 16 bases remaining between them. This CDR3 is CASSYSNVEGWTGELFF. In DNA, the CDR3 is TGTGCCAGCAGTTACTCGAATGTGGAGGGTTGGACCGGGGAGCTGTTTTTT.

The chain employs TRBV5-6 and TRBJ1-2; tentatively, D is TRBD1 (5 bases). The germline V gene encodes CDR1 SGHDT and CDR2 YYEEEE. The germline V and J ends were trimmed by 4 bases and 8 bases, with 18 bases remaining between them. The CDR3 covers 14 residues. The CDR3 reads CASSPGRGLRGYTF. Written as DNA, the CDR3 is TGTGCCAGCAGCCCAGGGAGGGGATTGAGGGGCTACACCTTC.

This chain uses TRBV4-1 with TRBJ2-5; 7 positions match TRBD1. CDR1 is MGHRA, CDR2 YSYEKL, per germline. Trimming took 5 bases from V and 5 from J; bases not matched to a gene: 11. This CDR3 is 15 amino acids long. CDR3: CASSDTRGSGETQYF. CDR3 coding DNA: TGCGCCAGCAGCGACACCAGGGGGTCGGGGGAGACCCAGTACTTC.

V usage is TRBV3-1 (or the pseudogene TRBV3-2) and J usage is TRBJ1-4; D possibly corresponds to TRBD1 (5 bases). Trimming removed 4 bases from V and 6 bases from J, with 9 bases in between. Germline V gene data show CDR1 as LGHDT and CDR2 as YNNKEL (reference sequence). The CDR3 is 13 amino acids. The CDR3 is CASSPWGDEKLFF. The CDR3, as DNA: TGTGCCAGCAGCCCCTGGGGGGATGAAAAACTGTTTTTT.

This clone appeared once. The V and J genes are TRBV7-9 and TRBJ2-5; 10 nucleotides line up with TRBD2. The CDR3 loop spans 18 amino acids. With V trimmed by 4 bases and J by 1 base, 12 bases remained unmatched. Germline-derived CDR1 and CDR2 are SEHNR and FQNEAQ (reference sequence). This CDR3 reads CASSSPRLAGASQETQYF. The CDR3 DNA is TGTGCCAGCAGCTCCCCCCGGCTAGCGGGGGCTTCCCAAGAGACCCAGTACTTC.

This chain joins TRBV28 and TRBJ1-5; the D is unclear. Trimming removed 7 bases from V and 0 bases from J, with 7 bases in between. CDR3 length: 13 amino acids. Germline lookup yields CDR1 MDHEN and CDR2 SYDVKM. CDR3 bases: TGTGCCAGCAAGAGATATAGCAATCAGCCCCAGCATTTT. It codes for CASKRYSNQPQHF.

This clone was counted only a few times. The V gene is TRBV30, the J gene TRBJ2-3, with D perhaps TRBD1 (5 bases). The CDR3 spans 13 residues. Germline loops: CDR1 GTSNPN, CDR2 SVGIG (reference sequence). Trimming took off 0 bases at V and 7 bases at J, with 11 bases between the two ends. The CDR3 region is CAWSVAQGNTQYF. Written as DNA, the CDR3 is TGTGCCTGGAGTGTAGCGCAGGGTAATACGCAGTATTTT.

The chain couples TRBV18 to TRBJ2-5; 8 bases match TRBD1. J lost 1 base, V lost 3 bases, and 4 bases had no gene match. This CDR3 comprises 15 residues. The germline CDR1 and CDR2 sequences are KGHSH and LQKENI. CDR3 in amino acids: CASSPSGQAQETQYF. DNA of the CDR3: TGTGCCAGCTCACCGTCGGGACAGGCCCAAGAGACCCAGTACTTC.

The rearrangement uses TRBV11-3 and TRBJ2-3; unclear D gene. CDR1 SGHNT and CDR2 YENEEA come from the germline V gene. The CDR3 runs 14 residues. V lost 1 base, J lost 2 bases, and 7 bases lay in between. The CDR3 DNA reads as TGTGCCAGCAGCTTAGTTTTGCTCACAGATACGCAGTATTTT. This sequence encodes CASSLVLLTDTQYF.

This chain joins TRBV3-1 (or the pseudogene TRBV3-2) and TRBJ1-3; weak D call: TRBD1 (6 bases). CDR1 and CDR2 from the germline V gene are LGHDT and YNNKEL (reference sequence). The CDR3 spans 15 residues. V lost 4 bases, J lost 3 bases, and 13 bases lay in between. The CDR3 DNA is TGTGCCAGCAGCCGGGGGGGCGCCAGTGGAAACACCATATATTTT. Its translation: CASSRGGASGNTIYF.

The chain recombines TRBV5-1 with TRBJ1-3; possible D gene TRBD1, 5 bases. With 0 bases removed from V and 4 bases from J, the gap between germline ends came to 14 bases. Germline-derived CDR1 and CDR2 are SGHRS and YFSETQ. The CDR3 is 16 amino acids. The CDR3 DNA sequence: TGCGCCAGCAGCTTGGTAGTATCGGGGGACGGAAACACCATATATTTT. Protein: CASSLVVSGDGNTIYF.

The chain recombines TRBV14 with TRBJ2-4; D uncertain. The CDR3 loop spans 17 amino acids. In germline, CDR1 is SGHDN, CDR2 FVKESK. The ends were cut back, 5 bases at V and 0 bases at J, with 17 bases in the middle. CDR3 protein: CASSMTGGIIAKNIQYF. CDR3 nucleotide sequence: TGTGCCAGCAGCATGACGGGTGGGATTATAGCCAAAAACATTCAGTACTTC.

The chain recombines TRBV5-4 with TRBJ1-6, with 8 nucleotides matching TRBD1. With V trimmed by 4 bases and J by 7 bases, 4 bases remained unmatched. The CDR3 is 14 amino acids. CDR1 SGHNT and CDR2 YYREEE come from the germline V gene (reference sequence). CDR3 region: CASSERTGNSPLHF. CDR3 coding DNA: TGTGCCAGCAGCGAGAGGACAGGGAATTCACCCCTCCACTTT.

V is TRBV18 and J is TRBJ1-2, with D hard to call. Germline CDR1 is KGHSH and CDR2 is LQKENI. The V gene lost 2 bases and the J gene lost 0 bases, with 13 bases spanning the gap. The CDR3 length is 16 residues. The chain's CDR3 is CASSPGREKTNYGYTF. In DNA, the CDR3 is TGTGCCAGCTCACCAGGACGGGAGAAAACTAACTATGGCTACACCTTC.